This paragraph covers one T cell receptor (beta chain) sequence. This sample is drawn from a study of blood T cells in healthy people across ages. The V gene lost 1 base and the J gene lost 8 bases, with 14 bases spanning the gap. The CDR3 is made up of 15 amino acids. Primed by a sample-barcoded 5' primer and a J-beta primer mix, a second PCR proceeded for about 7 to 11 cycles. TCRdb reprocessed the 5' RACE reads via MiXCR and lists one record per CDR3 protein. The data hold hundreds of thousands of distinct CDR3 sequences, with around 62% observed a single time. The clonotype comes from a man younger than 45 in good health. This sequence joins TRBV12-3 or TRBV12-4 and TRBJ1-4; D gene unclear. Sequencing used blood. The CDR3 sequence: CASSLDPAAGEKLFF. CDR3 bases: TGTGCCAGCAGTTTAGATCCTGCCGCCGGCGAAAAACTGTTTTTT.